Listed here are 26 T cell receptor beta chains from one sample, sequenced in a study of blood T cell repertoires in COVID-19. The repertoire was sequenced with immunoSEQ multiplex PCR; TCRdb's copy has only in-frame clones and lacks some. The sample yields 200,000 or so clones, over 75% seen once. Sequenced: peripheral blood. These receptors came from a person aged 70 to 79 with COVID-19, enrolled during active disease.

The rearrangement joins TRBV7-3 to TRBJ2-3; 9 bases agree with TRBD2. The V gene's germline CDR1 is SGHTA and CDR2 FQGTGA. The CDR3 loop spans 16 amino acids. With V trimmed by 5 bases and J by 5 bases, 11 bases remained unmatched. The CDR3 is CASSPQGGGAIDTQYF. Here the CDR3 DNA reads TGTGCCAGCAGCCCCCAGGGCGGGGGGGCCATAGATACGCAGTATTTT.

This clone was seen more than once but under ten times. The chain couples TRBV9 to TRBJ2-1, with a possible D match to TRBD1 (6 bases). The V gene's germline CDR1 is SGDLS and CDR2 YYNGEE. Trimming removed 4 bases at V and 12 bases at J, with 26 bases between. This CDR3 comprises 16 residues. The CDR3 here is CASSLGVGTDSRGQFF. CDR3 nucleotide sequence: TGTGCCAGCAGCCTAGGTGTGGGGACGGACTCCAGGGGGCAGTTCTTC.

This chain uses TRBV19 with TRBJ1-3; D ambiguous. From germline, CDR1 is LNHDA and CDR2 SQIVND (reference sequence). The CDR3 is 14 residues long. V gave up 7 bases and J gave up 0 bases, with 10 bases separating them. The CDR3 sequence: CASIPGYSGNTIYF. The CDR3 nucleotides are TGTGCCAGTATTCCCGGTTACTCTGGAAACACCATATATTTT.

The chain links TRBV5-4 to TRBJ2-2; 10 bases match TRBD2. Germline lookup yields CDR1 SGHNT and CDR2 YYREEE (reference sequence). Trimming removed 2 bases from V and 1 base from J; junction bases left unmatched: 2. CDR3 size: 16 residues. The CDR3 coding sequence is TGTGCCAGCAGCTTTCGGACTAGCGGGAACACCGGGGAGCTGTTTTTT. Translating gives CASSFRTSGNTGELFF.

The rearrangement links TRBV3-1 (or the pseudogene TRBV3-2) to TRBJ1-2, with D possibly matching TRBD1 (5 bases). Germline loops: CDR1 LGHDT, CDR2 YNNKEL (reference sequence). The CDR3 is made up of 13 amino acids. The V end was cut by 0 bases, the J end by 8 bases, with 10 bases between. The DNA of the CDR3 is TGTGCCAGCAGCCAAGATGGGGCAGGCGGCTACACCTTC. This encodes CASSQDGAGGYTF.

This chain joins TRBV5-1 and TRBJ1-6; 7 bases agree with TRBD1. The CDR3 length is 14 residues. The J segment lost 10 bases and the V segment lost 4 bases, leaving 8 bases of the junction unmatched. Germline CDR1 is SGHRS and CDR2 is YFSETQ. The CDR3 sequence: CASSRWDSRSPLHF. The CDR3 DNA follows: TGCGCCAGCAGCCGATGGGACAGCCGATCACCCCTCCACTTT.

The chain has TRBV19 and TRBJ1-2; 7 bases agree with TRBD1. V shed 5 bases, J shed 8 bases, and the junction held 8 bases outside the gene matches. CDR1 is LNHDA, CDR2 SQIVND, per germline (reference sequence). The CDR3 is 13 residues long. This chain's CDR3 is CASSARQGYGYTF. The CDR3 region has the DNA TGTGCCAGTAGTGCCCGACAGGGCTACGGCTACACCTTC.

The CDR3 DNA reads TGTGCCAGCTCTCTTTTAAACACCATATATTTT. The encoded protein is CASSLLNTIYF. This rearrangement joins TRBV4-2 to TRBJ1-3; D is unresolved. The CDR3 is made up of 11 amino acids. Germline CDR1 reads LGHNA; CDR2 reads YNFKEQ. V was cut by 8 bases and J by 6 bases, with 8 bases left in between.

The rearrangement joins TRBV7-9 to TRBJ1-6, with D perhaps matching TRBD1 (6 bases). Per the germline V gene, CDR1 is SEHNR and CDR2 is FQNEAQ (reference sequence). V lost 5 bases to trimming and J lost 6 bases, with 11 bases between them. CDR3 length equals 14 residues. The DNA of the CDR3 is TGTGCCAGCAGCCTTCGGGACACTAATTCACCCCTCCACTTT. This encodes CASSLRDTNSPLHF.

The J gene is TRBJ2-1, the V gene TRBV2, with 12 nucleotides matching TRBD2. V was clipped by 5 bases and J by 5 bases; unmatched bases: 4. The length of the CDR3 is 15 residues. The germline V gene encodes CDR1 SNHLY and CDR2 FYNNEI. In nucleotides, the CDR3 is TGTGCCAGCAGTCTCCTAGCGGGGGGGGACAATGAGCAGTTCTTC. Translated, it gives CASSLLAGGDNEQFF.

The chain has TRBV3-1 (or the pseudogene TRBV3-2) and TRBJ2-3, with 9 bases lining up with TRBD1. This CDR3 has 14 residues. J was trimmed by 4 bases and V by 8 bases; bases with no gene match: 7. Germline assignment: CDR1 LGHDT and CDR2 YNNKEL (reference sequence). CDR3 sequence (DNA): TGTGCCAGCGCCAGGGGACAGGGCTCAGATACGCAGTATTTT. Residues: CASARGQGSDTQYF.

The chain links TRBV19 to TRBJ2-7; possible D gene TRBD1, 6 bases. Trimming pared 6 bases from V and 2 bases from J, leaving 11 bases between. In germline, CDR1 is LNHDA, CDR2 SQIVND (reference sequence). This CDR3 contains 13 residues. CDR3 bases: TGTGCCAGTAGGGACAGAGCGACCTACGAGCAGTACTTC. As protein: CASRDRATYEQYF. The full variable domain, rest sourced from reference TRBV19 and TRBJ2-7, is DGGITQSPKYLFRKEGQNVTLSCEQNLNHDAMYWYRQDPGQGLRLIYYSQIVNDFQKGDIAEGYSVSREKKESFPLTVTSAQKNPTAFYLCASRDRATYEQYFGPGTRLTVT.

The CDR3 is CASSPGRGGANVLTF. Here the CDR3 DNA reads TGTGCCAGCAGCCCCGGGAGGGGTGGGGCCAACGTCCTGACTTTC. The V and J genes are TRBV7-9 and TRBJ2-6, with 8 bases aligning to TRBD2. The trim removed 5 bases at V and 3 bases at J, leaving 3 bases unmatched. Looked up from germline, CDR1 is SEHNR and CDR2 is FQNEAQ (reference sequence). There are 15 residues in the CDR3.

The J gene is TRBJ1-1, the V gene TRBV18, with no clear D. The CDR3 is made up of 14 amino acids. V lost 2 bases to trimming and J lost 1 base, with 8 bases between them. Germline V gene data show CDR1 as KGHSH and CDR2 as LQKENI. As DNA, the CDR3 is TGTGCCAGCTCACCAGCAGCAGGGAACACTGAAGCTTTCTTT. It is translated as CASSPAAGNTEAFF.

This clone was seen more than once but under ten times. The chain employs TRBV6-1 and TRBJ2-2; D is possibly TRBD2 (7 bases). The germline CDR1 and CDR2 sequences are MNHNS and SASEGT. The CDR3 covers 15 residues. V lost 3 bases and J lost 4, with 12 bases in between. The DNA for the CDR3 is TGTGCCAGCAGTGAGGGGGCGGGGGCCACCGGGGAGCTGTTTTTT. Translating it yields CASSEGAGATGELFF.

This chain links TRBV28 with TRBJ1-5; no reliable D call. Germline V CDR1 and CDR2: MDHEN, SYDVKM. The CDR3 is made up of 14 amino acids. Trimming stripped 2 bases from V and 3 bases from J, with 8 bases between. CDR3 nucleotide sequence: TGTGCCAGCAGTTTAATTGCAGACAATCAGCCCCAGCATTTT. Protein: CASSLIADNQPQHF.

This CDR3 is CASSLGQDLYGYTF. CDR3 in DNA: TGTGCCAGCAGCTTAGGACAGGACCTCTATGGCTACACCTTC. The chain uses TRBV7-9 and TRBJ1-2; tentatively, D is TRBD1 (6 bases). Looked up from germline, CDR1 is SEHNR and CDR2 is FQNEAQ (reference sequence). V gave up 1 base and J gave up 4 bases, with 10 bases separating them. The CDR3 contains 14 residues.

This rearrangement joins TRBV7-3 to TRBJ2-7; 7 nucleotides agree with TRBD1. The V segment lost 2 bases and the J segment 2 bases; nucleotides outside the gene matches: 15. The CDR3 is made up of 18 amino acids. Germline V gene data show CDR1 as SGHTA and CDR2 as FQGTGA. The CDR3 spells CASSLFPVNRDSTYEQYF. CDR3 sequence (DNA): TGTGCCAGCAGCTTATTCCCGGTAAACAGGGACAGTACCTACGAGCAGTACTTC.

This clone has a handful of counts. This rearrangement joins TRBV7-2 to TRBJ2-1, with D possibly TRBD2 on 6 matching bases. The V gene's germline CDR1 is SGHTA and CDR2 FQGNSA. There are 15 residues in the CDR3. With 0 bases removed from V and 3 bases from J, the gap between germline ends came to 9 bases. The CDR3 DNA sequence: TGTGCCAGCAGCTTAGCGCACGGGAGCTACAATGAGCAGTTCTTC. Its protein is CASSLAHGSYNEQFF. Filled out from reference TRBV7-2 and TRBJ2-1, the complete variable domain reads GAGVSQSPSNKVTEKGKDVELRCDPISGHTALYWYRQSLGQGLEFLIYFQGNSAPDKSGLPSDRFSAERTGGSVSTLTIQRTQQEDSAVYLCASSLAHGSYNEQFFGPGTRLTVL.

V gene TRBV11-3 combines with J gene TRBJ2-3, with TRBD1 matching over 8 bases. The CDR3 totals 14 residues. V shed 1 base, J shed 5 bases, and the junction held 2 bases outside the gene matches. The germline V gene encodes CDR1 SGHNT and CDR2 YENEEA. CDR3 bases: TGTGCCAGCAGCTTAGGACAGGGGAGAGATACGCAGTATTTT. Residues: CASSLGQGRDTQYF.

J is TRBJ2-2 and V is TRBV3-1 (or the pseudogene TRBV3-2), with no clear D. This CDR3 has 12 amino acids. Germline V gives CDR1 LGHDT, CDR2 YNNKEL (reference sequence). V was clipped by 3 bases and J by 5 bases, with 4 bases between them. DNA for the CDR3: TGTGCCAGCAGCCAGGCAACCGGGGAGCTGTTTTTT. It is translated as CASSQATGELFF.

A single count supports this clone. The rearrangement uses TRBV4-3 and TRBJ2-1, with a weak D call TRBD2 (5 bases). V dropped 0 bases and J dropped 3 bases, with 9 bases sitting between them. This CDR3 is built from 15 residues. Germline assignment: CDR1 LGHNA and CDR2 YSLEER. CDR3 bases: TGCGCCAGCAGCCAAGATCTAACTAGCTACAATGAGCAGTTCTTC. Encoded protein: CASSQDLTSYNEQFF.

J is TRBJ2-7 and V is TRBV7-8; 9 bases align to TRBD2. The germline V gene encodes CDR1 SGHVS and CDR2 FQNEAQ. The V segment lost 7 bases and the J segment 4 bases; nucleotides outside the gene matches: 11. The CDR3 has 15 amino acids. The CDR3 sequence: CASTDGTSSIYEQYF. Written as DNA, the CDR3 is TGTGCCAGCACAGACGGGACTAGCAGTATTTACGAGCAGTACTTC.

CDR3 sequence reads: CASSQSGRAEDTQYF. The CDR3 region has the DNA TGCGCCAGCAGCCAAAGCGGGAGGGCCGAAGATACGCAGTATTTT. V usage is TRBV4-1 and J usage is TRBJ2-3; 10 bases map to TRBD2. From germline, CDR1 is MGHRA and CDR2 YSYEKL. The CDR3 is 15 amino acids. The V segment lost 2 bases and the J segment 5 bases; nucleotides outside the gene matches: 4.

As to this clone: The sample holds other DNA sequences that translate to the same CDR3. The chain's CDR3 is CASSLGGGSYNEQFF. CDR3 in DNA: TGTGCCAGCAGCTTAGGTGGGGGGTCCTACAATGAGCAGTTCTTC. The rearrangement uses TRBV7-2 and TRBJ2-1, with D possibly TRBD2 on 6 matching bases. CDR3 length: 15 amino acids. CDR1 and CDR2 (germline): SGHTA, FQGNSA. V was trimmed by 1 base and J by 1 base, leaving 8 bases between them.

In nucleotides, the CDR3 is TGTGCCAGCAGCGTGGGGCGCGGAAACGAGCAGTACTTC. Its protein product is CASSVGRGNEQYF. The chain is built from TRBV6-5 and TRBJ2-7; D is possibly TRBD1 (5 bases). The CDR3 length is 13 residues. The germline CDR1 and CDR2 sequences are MNHEY and SVGAGI. The germline V and J ends were trimmed by 6 bases and 5 bases, with 14 bases remaining between them.